These T cell receptor beta chains were read from a single sample in a study of blood T cell repertoires in COVID-19. Repertoires were generated with immunoSEQ multiplex PCR, while TCRdb's copy carries only in-frame clones and drops some. The sample includes about 110,000 clones, 88% of them seen just once. Sequencing was performed on peripheral blood. These receptor sequences come from a human donor in a cohort sampled during active COVID-19. Each CDR3 is given with its conserved first and last residue. The order of the fields is D gene, V gene, J gene, clone size, CDR3 DNA, CDR3 protein. D genes are given only for firm matches. Clone size appears in some rows only: once, few, many, or a class for an expanded clone.

>TRBD1|TRBV3-1/TRBV3-2|TRBJ2-6|NA
TGTGCCAGCCAGCACCTTAGACAGGGAAAAAGTGGGGCCAACGTCCTGACTTTC
CASQHLRQGKSGANVLTF
>TRBD1|TRBV6-6|TRBJ1-2|NA
TGTGCCAGCAGTTTGGACAGGGCCTATGGCTACACCTTC
CASSLDRAYGYTF
>NA|TRBV20-1|TRBJ1-1|NA
TGCAGTGCTAGAGTGCTGGGCTCAGCTTTCTTT
CSARVLGSAFF
>NA|TRBV5-1|TRBJ2-5|once
TGCGCCAGCAGCTTGGCTCTGAACAGTGAGACCCAGTACTTC
CASSLALNSETQYF
>TRBD2|TRBV6-1|TRBJ2-1|NA
TGTGCCAGCAGTGGTGGACTAGCGGGGGGCGGGCGTAGGTTCTTC
CASSGGLAGGGRRFF
>TRBD2|TRBV6-5|TRBJ2-1|NA
TGTGCCAGCAGTTACGGAGTAGCGGGAGGGAATGAGCAGTTCTTC
CASSYGVAGGNEQFF
>NA|TRBV5-1|TRBJ2-3|NA
TGCGCCAGCAGCACTGGACAGCTAGACACAGATACGCAGTATTTT
CASSTGQLDTDTQYF
>NA|TRBV13|TRBJ2-7|NA
TGTGCCAGCAGCCAGACATCCTCCTACGAGCAGTACTTC
CASSQTSSYEQYF
>NA|TRBV6-5|TRBJ1-1|NA
TGTGCCAGCAGTTACTTGAGGGTTTGGGACACTGAAGCTTTCTTT
CASSYLRVWDTEAFF
>NA|TRBV5-8|TRBJ2-3|NA
TGTGCCAGCAGCTCGGTCCCTGCCATTTTGACGCAGTATTTT
CASSSVPAILTQYF
>NA|TRBV3-1/TRBV3-2|TRBJ2-2|NA
TGTGCCAGCAGCCCCTACACCGGGGAGCTGTTTTTT
CASSPYTGELFF
>TRBD1|TRBV5-1|TRBJ1-2|NA
TGCGCCAGCAGCCCCGTCGACAGGGGCCATGGCTACACCTTC
CASSPVDRGHGYTF
>NA|TRBV25-1|TRBJ1-2|once
TGTGCCAGCAGTGACAGGGCTGCTAACTATGGCTACACCTTC
CASSDRAANYGYTF
>NA|TRBV2|TRBJ2-7|NA
TGTGCCAGCAGTTTCCCGCTAGTAAGCGGCTCCTACGAGCAGTACTTC
CASSFPLVSGSYEQYF
>NA|TRBV12-3/TRBV12-4|TRBJ2-7|NA
TGTGCCAGCAGTGGGACTTCGGGCCGCAAGTACTTC
CASSGTSGRKYF
>TRBD2|TRBV3-1/TRBV3-2|TRBJ2-5|NA
TGTGCCAGCAGCCAAGGCAACTCTTGGCCTAGCGGGCAAGAGACCCAGTACTTC
CASSQGNSWPSGQETQYF
>TRBD2|TRBV7-6|TRBJ2-3|NA
TGTGCCAGCAGTCCTACTAGCGGGAGGGGGACAGATACGCAGTATTTT
CASSPTSGRGTDTQYF
>NA|TRBV19|TRBJ2-6|once
TGTGCCAGTAGTATATTAGTCGGGTCTGGGGCCAACGTCCTGACTTTC
CASSILVGSGANVLTF
>NA|TRBV28|TRBJ1-5|NA
TGTGCCAGCAGGTCGGGATACGATCAGCCCCAGCATTTT
CASRSGYDQPQHF
>TRBD1|TRBV5-1|TRBJ2-7|NA
TGCGCCAGCAGCTTGGAAACAGGGGCCCTCTCCTACGAGCAGTACTTC
CASSLETGALSYEQYF
>TRBD1|TRBV4-1|TRBJ1-4|once
TGCGCCAGCAGCCGAAAGCCGGGACAGCATAATGAAAAACTGTTTTTT
CASSRKPGQHNEKLFF
>TRBD2|TRBV25-1|TRBJ2-1|NA
TGTGCCAGCAGTGACGGGACTAGCTATGAGCAGTTCTTC
CASSDGTSYEQFF
>TRBD2|TRBV4-1|TRBJ2-1|NA
TGCGCCAGCAGCCAAGATATAGCGGGAGCCCACAATGAGCAGTTCTTC
CASSQDIAGAHNEQFF
>NA|TRBV11-2|TRBJ2-5|NA
TGTGCCAGCAGCTCTCCGGGGGGCCCCCAGAAGACCCAGTACTTC
CASSSPGGPQKTQYF
>NA|TRBV4-1|TRBJ1-5|NA
TGCGCCAGCAGCCAGGCAGGGAGGAGCAATCAGCCCCAGCATTTT
CASSQAGRSNQPQHF
>TRBD2|TRBV6-5|TRBJ2-5|NA
TGTGCCAGCAGTTACCCGGGGACTAGCGGGAGGGAGACCCAGTACTTC
CASSYPGTSGRETQYF
>NA|TRBV15|TRBJ1-5|NA
TGTGCCACCAGCAGAGTACCTAGTCAGCCCCAGCATTTT
CATSRVPSQPQHF
>TRBD2|TRBV18|TRBJ2-1|NA
TGTGCCAGCTCACACGTAGCGGGGGAGTACAATGAGCAGTTCTTC
CASSHVAGEYNEQFF